This T cell receptor beta chain was profiled in a study of OX40 agonist ivuxolimab in advanced cancers. This clone has only a few counts. The protocol was immunoSEQ multiplex PCR, while the TCRdb copy is restricted to in-frame clones and leaves out a portion. The table lists about 72,000 clones, roughly four fifths of them singletons. Sequencing was performed on CD4+ or CD8+ T cells sorted from blood, taken in a trial of the OX40 agonist ivuxolimab. The sequence was collected from an adult with an advanced solid tumor such as melanoma, head and neck, liver or kidney cancer.

Here the CDR3 DNA reads TGTGCCAGCAGCCAAGTAGTAGCGACAGACCGAGGGAATGAGCAGTTCTTC. It codes for CASSQVVATDRGNEQFF. This chain joins TRBV4-2 and TRBJ2-1, with D possibly being TRBD1 or TRBD2 (5 bases each). Germline V gene lookup returns CDR1 LGHNA and CDR2 YNFKEQ. The V and J ends lost 1 base and 7 bases respectively, with 20 bases between them. CDR3 length equals 17 residues.